A single sample is the source of the 21 T cell receptor beta chains below, sequenced in a study of T cell responses to AZD1222 COVID-19 vaccine. Here immunoSEQ multiplex PCR was the method, and the copy in TCRdb shows in-frame clones only, minus some. This sample has approximately 150,000 clones, with around 92% found just once. The material was peripheral blood, obtained 28 days after the second AZD1222 dose. All receptors come from an adult who received the AZD1222 COVID-19 vaccine.

The genes are TRBV2 and TRBJ2-2; TRBD2 aligns across 8 bases. CDR1 and CDR2 (germline): SNHLY, FYNNEI. The CDR3 is 16 residues long. With 2 bases clipped from V and 3 bases from J, the junction kept 5 bases outside the gene matches. The CDR3 here is CASSEIRGGHTGELFF. For the CDR3, the DNA is TGTGCCAGCAGTGAAATCCGGGGGGGCCACACCGGGGAGCTGTTTTTT.

V and J are TRBV6-1 and TRBJ1-1; the D gene is possibly TRBD1 (6 bases). The CDR3 sequence is 12 residues long. The V and J ends lost 3 bases and 6 bases respectively, with 8 bases between them. Germline CDR1 and CDR2: MNHNS and SASEGT. The CDR3 DNA reads as TGTGCCAGCAGTGAGCCAGGGGCTGAAGCTTTCTTT. It translates to CASSEPGAEAFF.

The gene calls are TRBV7-3 and TRBJ2-2, with D unclear. The CDR3 spans 13 residues. V was clipped by 5 bases and J by 8 bases, with 12 bases between them. The germline gives CDR1 SGHTA, CDR2 FQGTGA. CDR3: CASSPRSGGELFF. The DNA for the CDR3 is TGTGCCAGCAGCCCAAGGTCCGGAGGGGAGCTGTTTTTT.

This clone came up once. This chain connects TRBV18 to TRBJ2-7; D possibly matches TRBD1 or TRBD2 (6 bases each). The V and J ends lost 3 bases and 5 bases respectively, with 11 bases between them. The CDR3 sequence is 13 residues long. From germline, CDR1 is KGHSH and CDR2 LQKENI. The CDR3 reads CASSPHREDEQYF. DNA of the CDR3: TGTGCCAGCTCACCGCACAGGGAGGACGAGCAGTACTTC.

This clone was seen a single time. The chain couples TRBV7-9 to TRBJ1-2, with D perhaps matching TRBD1 (6 bases). Trimming cost V 7 bases and J 4 bases, with 19 bases left between them. This CDR3 comprises 15 residues. CDR1 SEHNR and CDR2 FQNEAQ come from the germline V gene (reference sequence). The CDR3 nucleotides read TGTGCCAGCACTTTTGAGGGGGGACCCAGCTATGGCTACACCTTC. This encodes CASTFEGGPSYGYTF.

The V and J genes are TRBV20-1 and TRBJ1-3; 8 nucleotides match TRBD1. Per the germline V gene, CDR1 is DFQATT and CDR2 is SNEGSKA (reference sequence). V lost 4 bases and J lost 0; bases outside the gene matches: 2. The CDR3 runs 14 residues. The CDR3 here is CSAIDRGSGNTIYF. The CDR3 region has the DNA TGCAGTGCTATTGACAGGGGCTCTGGAAACACCATATATTTT.

J is TRBJ2-5 and V is TRBV5-1; 8 bases map to TRBD1. The CDR3 totals 14 residues. CDR1 SGHRS and CDR2 YFSETQ come from the germline V gene. Germline trimming cut 3 bases from V and 2 bases from J; bases unmatched to any gene: 3. The CDR3 coding sequence is TGCGCCAGCAGCTCACAGGGGGTGCAAGAGACCCAGTACTTC. Protein sequence: CASSSQGVQETQYF.

The chain combines TRBV3-1 (or the pseudogene TRBV3-2) with TRBJ2-5; D might be TRBD1 or TRBD2, each matching 5 bases. Germline V gives CDR1 LGHDT, CDR2 YNNKEL (reference sequence). The CDR3 runs 12 residues. The V gene lost 7 bases and the J gene lost 5 bases, with 11 bases spanning the gap. The CDR3 reads CASTRWGETQYF. In nucleotides, the CDR3 is TGTGCCAGCACCCGCTGGGGGGAGACCCAGTACTTC.

V is TRBV11-3 and J is TRBJ2-7; the D gene is possibly TRBD2 (5 bases). Germline V gives CDR1 SGHNT, CDR2 YENEEA. V lost 6 bases and J lost 4, with 7 bases in between. CDR3 length: 11 residues. The CDR3 loop is CASSRGYEQYV. Written as DNA, the CDR3 is TGTGCCAGCAGTAGAGGGTACGAGCAGTACGTC.

CDR3 DNA: TGTGCCAGCAGCCCTATGCCTGGTGAGGGTGGCTACACCTTC. This sequence encodes CASSPMPGEGGYTF. The chain employs TRBV7-9 and TRBJ1-2; no definite D call. The CDR3 spans 14 residues. CDR1 is SEHNR and CDR2 is FQNEAQ in the germline V gene (reference sequence). Trimming took off 5 bases at V and 7 bases at J, with 17 bases between the two ends.

The chain couples TRBV27 to TRBJ1-2, with D perhaps TRBD1 (5 bases). The CDR3 loop spans 13 amino acids. Germline loops: CDR1 MNHEY, CDR2 SMNVEV (reference sequence). V lost 7 bases to trimming and J lost 4 bases, with 13 bases between them. CDR3 sequence reads: CASTPGAAYGYTF. The CDR3 DNA is TGTGCCAGCACCCCCGGGGCCGCCTATGGCTACACCTTC.

CDR3 bases: TGTGCCAGTACCCCAAGAGAGGGAAGCCCGGCCTGGGTCAAAAACATTCAGTACTTC. Its protein product is CASTPREGSPAWVKNIQYF. The rearrangement links TRBV19 to TRBJ2-4; D perhaps matches TRBD2 (5 bases). Germline V lookup: CDR1 LNHDA, CDR2 SQIVND (reference sequence). The CDR3 loop spans 19 amino acids. V lost 7 bases, J lost 3 bases, and 28 bases lay in between.

This clone was seen just once. The chain uses TRBV27 and TRBJ2-7; D may match TRBD1 or TRBD2 (5 bases each). Per the germline V gene, CDR1 is MNHEY and CDR2 is SMNVEV (reference sequence). V dropped 3 bases and J dropped 7 bases, with 19 bases sitting between them. The CDR3 sequence is 15 residues long. Written as DNA, the CDR3 is TGTGCCAGCAGTTTCGGGACCGTCCCGCGTGGAGAGCAGTACTTC. Protein sequence: CASSFGTVPRGEQYF.

The DNA of the CDR3 is TGCGCCAGCAGCCAAGAGGGCAGCTATGGCTACACCTTC. As protein: CASSQEGSYGYTF. The chain couples TRBV4-1 to TRBJ1-2; D gene uncertain. Trimming cost V 0 bases and J 4 bases, with 6 bases left between them. This CDR3 comprises 13 residues. Germline V gene sequence: CDR1 MGHRA, CDR2 YSYEKL.

This clone was seen a single time. The chain carries TRBV30 and TRBJ1-4, with D unclear. Per germline, CDR1 GTSNPN and CDR2 SVGIG (reference sequence). The CDR3 spans 12 residues. Trimming shortened V by 4 bases and J by 5 bases, and 8 bases separated the two germline ends. The CDR3 nucleotides read TGTGCCTGGAAAAGTCTGAATGAAAAACTGTTTTTT. This encodes CAWKSLNEKLFF.

The chain recombines TRBV11-2 with TRBJ2-1; 7 bases line up with TRBD1. There are 16 residues in the CDR3. Trimming removed 3 bases from V and 7 bases from J; junction bases left unmatched: 12. The V gene's germline CDR1 is SGHAT and CDR2 FQNNGV. The chain's CDR3 is CASSFLKGALWNEQFF. CDR3 coding DNA: TGTGCCAGCAGCTTTTTAAAGGGGGCCCTCTGGAATGAGCAGTTCTTC.

This clone has just a few counts. This rearrangement joins TRBV6-1 to TRBJ1-3; D remains ambiguous. The germline V gene has CDR1 MNHNS and CDR2 SASEGT. This CDR3 spans 16 amino acids. Deletions cut 1 base from V and 4 bases from J, with 14 bases between. CDR3 residues: CASSEEDSFSGNTIYF. Written as DNA, the CDR3 is TGTGCCAGCAGTGAAGAGGATTCTTTTTCGGGAAACACCATATATTTT.

V is TRBV7-9 and J is TRBJ1-1; TRBD1 agrees at 8 bases. The CDR3 spans 18 residues. After removal of 5 bases from V and 7 bases from J, the junction contained 21 bases not matched to a gene. The germline CDR1 and CDR2 sequences are SEHNR and FQNEAQ (reference sequence). CDR3 in DNA: TGTGCCAGCAGCCCCTTCGGGGCAGGGGGCTTTTCTGCCCATGAAGCTTTCTTT. Its protein is CASSPFGAGGFSAHEAFF. Looking up the rest from reference TRBV7-9 and TRBJ1-1 gives the full variable domain: DTGVSQNPRHKITKRGQNVTFRCDPISEHNRLYWYRQTLGQGPEFLTYFQNEAQLEKSRLLSDRFSAERPKGSFSTLEIQRTEQGDSAMYLCASSPFGAGGFSAHEAFFGQGTRLTVV.

The V and J genes are TRBV6-5 and TRBJ1-1, with a tentative D call TRBD1 (6 bases). Germline V gene data show CDR1 as MNHEY and CDR2 as SVGAGI. The CDR3 totals 15 residues. Trimming cost V 8 bases and J 2 bases, with 18 bases left between them. CDR3 protein: CASDDGQLRNTEAFF. CDR3 coding DNA: TGTGCCAGCGATGATGGACAGTTGCGAAACACTGAAGCTTTCTTT.

The chain has TRBV6-5 and TRBJ1-5; D call uncertain. CDR3 length: 14 residues. The V gene's germline CDR1 is MNHEY and CDR2 SVGAGI. The V end was cut by 5 bases, the J end by 0 bases, with 8 bases between. CDR3 coding DNA: TGTGCCAGCAGTCGCCGCAGTAGCAATCAGCCCCAGCATTTT. Its translation: CASSRRSSNQPQHF.

DNA for the CDR3: TGTGCCAGCAGCCGCGACCCGTATGGCAATGAGCAGTTCTTC. Translated, it gives CASSRDPYGNEQFF. V is TRBV7-9 and J is TRBJ2-1, with D unresolved. The CDR3 covers 14 residues. V lost 5 bases, J lost 6 bases, and 14 bases lay in between. In germline, CDR1 is SEHNR, CDR2 FQNEAQ (reference sequence).